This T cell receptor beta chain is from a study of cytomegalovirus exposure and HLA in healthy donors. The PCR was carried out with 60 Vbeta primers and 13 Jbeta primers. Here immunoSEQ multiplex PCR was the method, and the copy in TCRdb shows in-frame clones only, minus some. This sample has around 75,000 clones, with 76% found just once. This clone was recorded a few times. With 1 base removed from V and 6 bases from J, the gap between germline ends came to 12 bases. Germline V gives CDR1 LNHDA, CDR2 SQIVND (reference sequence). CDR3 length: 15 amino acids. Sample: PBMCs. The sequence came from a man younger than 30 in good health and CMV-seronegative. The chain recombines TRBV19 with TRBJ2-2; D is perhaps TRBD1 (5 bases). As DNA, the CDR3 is TGTGCCAGTAGTATAGCCCCACCAGGGTCCGGGGAGCTGTTTTTT. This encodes CASSIAPPGSGELFF.